The 16 T cell receptor beta chains in this list originate from one sample, sequenced in a study of T cells in Graves' hyperthyroidism and ophthalmopathy. It was RNA transcripts that yielded the amplified TCR beta CDR3 regions. When the TCR CDR3 underwent first-round RT-PCR, the HTBI primer set was used. TCRdb passed the multiplex PCR reads through MiXCR, listing each CDR3 protein once. The sample includes around 340,000 distinct CDR3 sequences, approximately 17% seen only once; the top ten take roughly 35%. The sample comprised blood. Receptors were obtained from a woman aged 25 to 39 with Graves' hyperthyroidism that later progressed to Graves' ophthalmopathy.

V usage is TRBV4-1 and J usage is TRBJ2-7; 8 bases match TRBD1. CDR3 length: 14 residues. Germline V gene data show CDR1 as MGHRA and CDR2 as YSYEKL. J was trimmed by 2 bases and V by 0 bases; bases with no gene match: 0. CDR3 nucleotide sequence: TGCGCCAGCAGCCAAGAACAGGGGGCCTACGAGCAGTACTTC. The encoded protein is CASSQEQGAYEQYF.

This sequence joins TRBV27 and TRBJ2-7; 9 bases line up with TRBD2. J lost 2 bases, V lost 2 bases, and 10 bases had no gene match. Per germline, CDR1 MNHEY and CDR2 SMNVEV (reference sequence). The CDR3 sequence is 17 residues long. The CDR3 protein is CASSLLPGLAGTYEQYF. DNA of the CDR3: TGTGCCAGCAGTTTACTCCCTGGTCTAGCGGGGACCTACGAGCAGTACTTC.

The chain carries TRBV5-1 and TRBJ2-2; the D is unclear. There are 13 residues in the CDR3. Per germline, CDR1 SGHRS and CDR2 YFSETQ. Trimming left V 2 bases short and J 8 bases short, with 10 bases between. Written as DNA, the CDR3 is TGCGCCAGCAGCTTATCCAAGAAAGGGGAGCTGTTTTTT. Translating gives CASSLSKKGELFF.

This clonotype was observed a handful of times. This chain uses TRBV13 with TRBJ2-6; no definite D call. The germline gives CDR1 PRHDT, CDR2 FYEKMQ (reference sequence). Trimming took off 5 bases at V and 5 bases at J, with 13 bases between the two ends. The CDR3 covers 15 residues. The CDR3 bases are TGTGCCAGCAGCCCCCGGAGCCCCTGGGCCAACGTCCTGACTTTC. Residues: CASSPRSPWANVLTF.

As to this clonotype: Its ends do not fully match the called genes, so a read error is possible. This sequence joins TRBV19 and TRBJ2-2, with D perhaps TRBD2 (5 bases). The length of the CDR3 is 17 residues. The germline CDR1 and CDR2 sequences are LNHDA and SQIVND (reference sequence). The DNA of the CDR3 is TGTGCCAGTAGCCGACCACTAGATTTATCGAACGCCGGGGAGCTGTTTTTT. Translation: CASSRPLDLSNAGELFF.

This chain connects TRBV19 to TRBJ1-5, with D perhaps matching TRBD1 (5 bases). The V gene's germline CDR1 is LNHDA and CDR2 SQIVND (reference sequence). The CDR3 is made up of 17 amino acids. Trimming stripped 1 base from V and 7 bases from J, with 20 bases between. CDR3 sequence reads: CASSIVHLGRVSQPQHF. The DNA of the CDR3 is TGTGCCAGTAGTATAGTGCACCTTGGCAGGGTCTCGCAGCCCCAGCATTTT.

V usage is TRBV5-1 and J usage is TRBJ1-2; 9 bases match TRBD1. The CDR3 is 16 amino acids. J lost 3 bases, V lost 4 bases, and 10 bases had no gene match. The germline V gene has CDR1 SGHRS and CDR2 YFSETQ. The CDR3 coding sequence is TGCGCCAGCAGCGGCGTGGGGACAGGGAGCTACTATGGCTACACCTTC. Encoded protein: CASSGVGTGSYYGYTF.

This clonotype was observed at least ten times. This sequence joins TRBV19 and TRBJ1-1; no reliable D call. The CDR3 has 14 amino acids. Trimming stripped 7 bases from V and 5 bases from J, with 17 bases between. CDR1 LNHDA and CDR2 SQIVND come from the germline V gene (reference sequence). CDR3 residues: CASTNRLSGTEAFF. CDR3 coding DNA: TGTGCCAGTACTAACCGCCTGTCGGGGACTGAAGCTTTCTTT. The full variable domain, in which reference TRBV19 and TRBJ1-1 provide the parts outside the CDR3, is DGGITQSPKYLFRKEGQNVTLSCEQNLNHDAMYWYRQDPGQGLRLIYYSQIVNDFQKGDIAEGYSVSREKKESFPLTVTSAQKNPTAFYLCASTNRLSGTEAFFGQGTRLTVV.

Ten or more counts support this clonotype. The rearrangement links TRBV28 to TRBJ1-5; 8 nucleotides agree with TRBD1. The CDR3 is 16 amino acids. V lost 2 bases and J lost 6; bases outside the gene matches: 9. CDR1 is MDHEN, CDR2 SYDVKM, per germline. The CDR3: CASSLAPRQGIQPQHF. For the CDR3, the DNA is TGTGCCAGCAGTTTAGCCCCGAGACAGGGGATTCAGCCCCAGCATTTT. Using reference TRBV28 and TRBJ1-5 for the parts outside the CDR3, the full variable domain is DVKVTQSSRYLVKRTGEKVFLECVQDMDHENMFWYRQDPGLGLRLIYFSYDVKMKEKGDIPEGYSVSREKKERFSLILESASTNQTSMYLCASSLAPRQGIQPQHFGDGTRLSIL.

About this clonotype: One junction end does not reproduce the germline sequence, and a read error may be involved. The rearrangement links TRBV18 to TRBJ1-1; no reliable D call. The CDR3 totals 14 residues. Germline V gene data show CDR1 as KGHSH and CDR2 as LQKENI. In DNA form, the CDR3 reads TGTGCGAGCTCACCACCACCGGGGATCACTGAAGCTTTCTTT. Amino acids: CASSPPPGITEAFF.

This clonotype has just a few counts. The chain joins TRBV4-2 to TRBJ2-3; no clear D gene. V was pared by 1 base and J by 2 bases, with 7 bases between. Per germline, CDR1 LGHNA and CDR2 YNFKEQ. This CDR3 has 14 amino acids. CDR3 in DNA: TGTGCCAGCAGCCAAGCCCGGTACACAGATACGCAGTATTTT. Translation: CASSQARYTDTQYF.

Turning to this clonotype: This may be a read error, as it is one base from a much larger clone. The V call is TRBV11-2, the J call TRBJ2-7; tentative D call: TRBD1 (5 bases). Germline V CDR1 and CDR2: SGHAT, FQNNGV. The V end was cut by 0 bases, the J end by 2 bases, with 11 bases between. The CDR3 consists of 15 residues. The CDR3 nucleotides read TGTGCCAGCAGCTTAGATCAGGGCACGGCCTACGAGCAGTACTTC. Translating gives CASSLDQGTAYEQYF. The full variable domain, completed using reference TRBV11-2 and TRBJ2-7, is EAGVAQSPRYKIIEKRQSVAFWCNPISGHATLYWYQQILGQGPKLLIQFQNNGVVDDSQLPKDRFSAERLKGVDSTLKIQPAKLEDSAVYLCASSLDQGTAYEQYFGPGTRLTVT.

The genes are TRBV3-1 and TRBJ1-2; no firm D call. Germline V lookup: CDR1 LGHDT, CDR2 YNNKEL (reference sequence). V dropped 8 bases and J dropped 4 bases, with 11 bases sitting between them. CDR3 length: 12 amino acids. CDR3 region: CASGDRSYGYTF. Here the CDR3 DNA reads TGTGCCAGCGGGGATAGGAGCTATGGCTACACCTTC.

This clonotype was seen a handful of times. The chain links TRBV19 to TRBJ2-7; D is perhaps TRBD1 (6 bases). V lost 9 bases, J lost 3 bases, and 15 bases lay in between. The CDR3 has 13 residues. CDR1 is LNHDA, CDR2 SQIVND, per germline (reference sequence). This CDR3 is CASAPGQNYEQYF. CDR3 nucleotides: TGTGCCAGCGCCCCAGGACAGAACTACGAGCAGTACTTC.

This clonotype was observed at least ten times. A read error is possible here, since a much larger clone lies one base away. The chain is built from TRBV6-5 and TRBJ2-7; D not certain. The ends were cut back, 2 bases at V and 2 bases at J, with 1 base in the middle. The CDR3 has 11 amino acids. Per germline, CDR1 MNHEY and CDR2 SVGAGI. CDR3 region: CASSYPYEQYF. The CDR3 DNA is TGTGCCAGCAGTTACCCCTACGAGCAGTACTTC.

This clonotype showed up many times. This chain connects TRBV18 to TRBJ1-1, with no clear D. The length of the CDR3 is 16 residues. CDR1 and CDR2 (germline): KGHSH, LQKENI. Trimming took 2 bases from V and 6 from J, leaving 19 bases between them. CDR3 region: CASSPTDKTPGSEAFF. The CDR3 DNA reads TGTGCCAGCTCACCAACCGACAAGACCCCCGGGTCTGAAGCTTTCTTT.